What follows describes a single TCR beta chain. Its antigen is unknown. Base qualities were left out, and no much larger clone turns up one base away. CD8 naive samples were obtained by positive selection for CCR7 among CD45RO-negative cells, yielding a CD45RA+CCR7+ population from which TemRA cells were excluded. Donors were healthy HIV-negative adults with no recently reported acute infections or vaccinations. Every donor was a Caucasian adult residing in Nashville, Tennessee, USA. After blood collection by leukapheresis, PBMCs were isolated using Ficoll-Histopaque density gradient centrifugation and then cryopreserved in the vapor phase of liquid nitrogen. Purity and quantity of every magnetically sorted T cell population were checked by analytical flow cytometry. From each sorted fraction, genomic DNA was isolated and quantified by UV absorbance on a Nanodrop 2000c. TCR CDR3 regions were amplified from genomic DNA by multiplex PCR using the deep immunoSEQ assay. Extracted genomic DNA from each cell subset was distributed evenly across all wells of several immunoSEQ 96-well plates, and each plate was treated as a replicate. For sorted subsets, around 200 ng genomic DNA, equal to about 30,000 T cell genomes, was loaded into each replicate PCR. The purified libraries were quantified using a Qubit 3.0 fluorometer, sized with a Bioanalyzer 2100, and then quantified again using the KAPA Library Quantification kit. Every immunoSEQ 96-well plate was sequenced on a dedicated single-read 150-cycle Illumina NextSeq 550 flow cell. As for the original processing: Because only junctional sequences without quality scores were contained in the immunoSEQ output, filtering matching that applied to full-length reads could not be performed. Sequences were annotated with PyIR, a Python wrapper for IgBLAST v1.9, using IMGT germline references to assign V/J genes and CDR3. Reads with weak V/J assignments (E-value above 1e-6), missing CDR3, stop codons, out-of-frame junctions, or ambiguous translated residues were removed. V3J clonotypes were defined by identical inferred V gene, J gene, and CDR3 amino acid sequence. To compute the percentage overlap between repertoires, the number of shared unique clonotypes was divided by the size of the smaller repertoire. RTK rarefaction, the Chao1 estimator, and Recon v2.1 estimates of unobserved clonotypes were used to assess repertoire richness. For all TCRbeta clonotypes obtained by the gDNA method from four donors, generation probabilities were computed with OLGA. What TCRdb holds here is the immuneACCESS table cut down to in-frame rearrangements. Part of the clones is not present; checked against another copy, under half of the missing clones reflect an unresolved V gene, and the others are unexplained. V, J and clone size are taken as reported in that table, and D and trimming were inferred from the DNA itself. Here the sample has about 2 million clones; around 96% occur a single time. The ten largest clones capture roughly 1% of the sample.

The record originates from a study of shared clonotypes between healthy human individuals (dated by TCRdb to the early 2020s). At the level of the whole study: Two women and three men aged 18 to 49 years were included in the cohort. Per donor, three plates each were used for CD4 naive and CD4 memory, two for CD8 naive, and one for CD8 memory. Per donor, leukapheresis produced somewhere between about 0.9 and 9.5 billion PBMCs. Blood TCR repertoires of about five healthy adults were deeply sequenced to estimate repertoire size and the extent of clonotype sharing between individuals. Different laboratories and diverse techniques were used to prepare libraries and sequence TCR repertoires, to increase sequencing depth and limit assay-specific biases.

CDR1 and CDR2 (MNHEY, SVGAGI) derive from the germline V gene. Compared with germline, V lacks 8 bases and J lacks 5 bases; bases without a gene match: 7. Taken from cysteine to phenylalanine, the CDR3 has 13 residues. Only the CDR3 DNA stays, 39 bases, in frame from base 1. Findings and caveats that apply to the study as a whole: Larger estimated clonotype richness was generally found for naive subsets than for memory subsets. Sampling was restricted to blood, and TCR repertoires in tissues likely differ from the TCR repertoires found in blood. Compared with non-shared clonotypes, clonotypes shared by all four sorted-subset donors had higher generation probabilities. Based on pairwise subsampling, the degree of clonotype sharing among donors was expected to be affected by sequencing depth. Sharing across a few donors was observed for about 5% of naive CD4, 3.5% of naive CD8, 2.3% of memory CD4, and 0.4% of memory CD8 clonotypes. Incomplete sequencing was indicated by rarefaction of sorted-subset datasets, despite the large sequencing depth. The genetic and exposure-history diversity represented was limited by the small number of donors.

Material: naive CD8+ T cells sorted from blood. What this sample's cell subset or site label stands for: CD45RA+CCR7+. This TCR came from a man aged 18 to 29 in good health. The sequence links TRBV6-5 to TRBJ1-1; 8 junctional bases match TRBD1. The sequenced DNA is TGTGCCAGCGAGACAGGGGAGGGAACTGAAGCTTTCTTT. This translates into CASETGEGTEAFF.